The rows below give T cell receptor beta chains drawn from one sample of a study of T cell changes during pregnancy in multiple sclerosis. The table came from immunoSEQ multiplex PCR; TCRdb's copy has only in-frame clones and leaves some out. The sample shows 80,000 to 100,000 clones, about 94% of them seen only once. The sample in question was peripheral blood, obtained after pregnancy. The receptor source for this set is a female donor with multiple sclerosis, enrolled in a pregnancy study. Each CDR3 is given with its conserved first and last residue. A D gene is named only where the DNA matches it firmly. Some rows mark clone size as missing; the rest say once, few, many or name a class of expanded clone.

size	V	D	J	CDR3	DNA
once	TRBV28	.	TRBJ2-7	CASSFLSSYEQYF	TGTGCCAGCAGTTTCCTGAGCTCCTACGAGCAGTACTTC
once	TRBV2	.	TRBJ2-7	CASSGQGGEQYF	TGTGCCAGCAGCGGACAAGGGGGCGAGCAGTACTTC
.	TRBV19	.	TRBJ2-3	CASQTGFSSTDTQYF	TGTGCCAGCCAAACAGGGTTTTCGTCCACAGATACGCAGTATTTT
.	TRBV6-1	.	TRBJ1-5	CASSERGRSNQPQHF	TGTGCCAGCAGCGAAAGAGGTCGAAGCAATCAGCCCCAGCATTTT
.	TRBV30	.	TRBJ1-3	CAWYKQGNTIYF	TGTGCCTGGTACAAACAGGGAAACACCATATATTTT
.	TRBV14	.	TRBJ1-1	CASSQGHGRPPEAFF	TGTGCCAGCAGCCAGGGGCACGGGAGACCTCCTGAAGCTTTCTTT
.	TRBV4-1	.	TRBJ2-3	CASSQDPPSSGSIHTDTQYF	TGCGCCAGCAGCCAAGATCCCCCCTCATCCGGGAGCATTCACACAGATACGCAGTATTTT
.	TRBV5-5	.	TRBJ2-7	CASSLANSYEQYF	TGTGCCAGCAGCTTAGCCAACTCCTACGAGCAGTACTTC
.	TRBV30	.	TRBJ2-7	CAWSPGSPYEQYF	TGTGCCTGGAGTCCGGGATCCCCCTACGAGCAGTACTTC
.	TRBV19	TRBD1	TRBJ1-5	CASSAGGTGGGNQPQHF	TGTGCCAGTAGTGCCGGCGGGACAGGGGGCGGCAATCAGCCCCAGCATTTT
.	TRBV30	TRBD1	TRBJ1-1	CARTRRQGGEAFF	TGTGCCAGGACCCGTAGACAGGGCGGAGAAGCTTTCTTT
.	TRBV5-1	.	TRBJ2-7	CASSAGQFYEQYF	TGCGCCAGCAGCGCAGGACAGTTCTACGAGCAGTACTTC
once	TRBV23-1	TRBD1	TRBJ2-7	CASSQSQGARPYEQYF	TGCGCCAGCAGTCAATCGCAGGGGGCGAGACCCTACGAGCAGTACTTC
.	TRBV11-2	TRBD2	TRBJ2-4	CASSLGSGGPDIQYF	TGTGCCAGCAGCTTAGGATCGGGAGGGCCTGACATTCAGTACTTC
.	TRBV7-8	TRBD2	TRBJ2-1	CASSPGLYYNEQFF	TGTGCCAGCAGCCCGGGACTATACTACAATGAGCAGTTCTTC
.	TRBV30	.	TRBJ2-1	CAWLRGTNEQFF	TGTGCCTGGCTGAGGGGGACAAATGAGCAGTTCTTC
.	TRBV4-1	.	TRBJ2-7	CASRVYESSYEQYF	TGCGCCAGCAGGGTCTACGAAAGCTCCTACGAGCAGTACTTC
.	TRBV7-9	TRBD1	TRBJ1-5	CASSPGVTGGEPQHF	TGTGCCAGCAGCCCAGGGGTAACAGGGGGTGAGCCCCAGCATTTT
once	TRBV14	.	TRBJ1-2	CASNDIRGGYGYTF	TGTGCCAGCAACGACATACGGGGAGGATATGGCTACACCTTC
.	TRBV12-5	TRBD1	TRBJ2-3	CASGLGRQGIGSDTQYF	TGTGCTAGTGGTTTGGGCAGACAGGGAATCGGATCAGATACGCAGTATTTT
.	TRBV27	TRBD2	TRBJ2-3	CASSLDSGTAADTQYF	TGTGCCAGCAGTTTAGATAGCGGGACTGCTGCGGATACGCAGTATTTT
.	TRBV5-3	.	TRBJ2-1	CARSEDYNEQFF	TGTGCCAGAAGCGAGGACTACAATGAGCAGTTCTTC
.	TRBV19	TRBD1	TRBJ2-1	CASSIRTGLNEQFF	TGTGCCAGTAGTATTCGGACAGGTTTGAATGAGCAGTTCTTC
.	TRBV27	.	TRBJ2-7	CASSFKSSYEQYF	TGTGCCAGCAGTTTCAAGAGCTCCTACGAGCAGTACTTC
.	TRBV7-9	.	TRBJ1-1	CASSQTTGSTEAFF	TGTGCCAGCAGCCAAACGACAGGTTCCACTGAAGCTTTCTTT
once	TRBV4-1	TRBD1	TRBJ1-1	CASSTKGQGAKNTEAFF	TGCGCCAGCAGCACAAAGGGTCAGGGGGCTAAGAACACTGAAGCTTTCTTT
.	TRBV28	.	TRBJ2-1	CASSLASQAPGYNEQFF	TGTGCCAGCAGTTTAGCGTCTCAGGCACCGGGATACAATGAGCAGTTCTTC
.	TRBV27	TRBD1	TRBJ2-3	CASSTGQRTDTQYF	TGTGCCAGCAGTACGGGACAGCGCACAGATACGCAGTATTTT
.	TRBV28	.	TRBJ1-2	CASIFSALITFDRPPCYTF	TGTGCCAGCATCTTTTCGGCCCTCATTACCTTCGACAGGCCCCCCTGCTACACCTTC
.	TRBV4-2	.	TRBJ2-3	CASSLHPGVFTDTQYF	TGTGCCAGCAGCCTCCACCCGGGGGTCTTCACAGATACGCAGTATTTT
.	TRBV28	TRBD2	TRBJ2-5	CASSLLSGTSAGETQYF	TGTGCCAGCAGTTTACTCTCCGGGACTAGCGCTGGAGAGACCCAGTACTTC
.	TRBV29-1	.	TRBJ2-1	CSVDSREQFF	TGCAGCGTTGACTCTCGGGAGCAGTTCTTC
.	TRBV6-5	TRBD1	TRBJ1-2	CASSYSRTGHYGYTF	TGTGCCAGCAGTTACTCGCGGACAGGGCACTATGGCTACACCTTC
.	TRBV30	TRBD2	TRBJ2-5	CAWTPGLAHGTQYF	TGTGCCTGGACTCCGGGACTAGCCCATGGGACCCAGTACTTC
.	TRBV7-3	.	TRBJ1-1	CASSLEGVDTEAFF	TGTGCCAGCAGCTTAGAAGGGGTGGACACTGAAGCTTTCTTT
.	TRBV19	.	TRBJ1-4	CASSILTTRRNEKLFF	TGTGCCAGTAGTATCCTCACGACTCGAAGGAATGAAAAACTGTTTTTT
.	TRBV7-2	TRBD1	TRBJ2-7	CASSLGQGLFYEQYF	TGTGCCAGCAGCCTGGGACAGGGCCTTTTCTACGAGCAGTACTTC
.	TRBV5-1	.	TRBJ1-5	CASSPAGLPQPQHF	TGCGCCAGCAGCCCCGCGGGTCTTCCCCAGCCCCAGCATTTT
.	TRBV30	TRBD1	TRBJ2-7	CASRKDRATYEQYF	TGTGCCTCGCGCAAGGACAGGGCTACCTACGAGCAGTACTTC
.	TRBV7-9	.	TRBJ2-7	CASSSGQSSYEQYF	TGTGCCAGCAGCTCAGGACAGTCCTCCTACGAGCAGTACTTC
.	TRBV5-1	TRBD1	TRBJ2-7	CASSLATGGLGEQYF	TGCGCCAGCAGCTTGGCGACAGGGGGCCTGGGCGAGCAGTACTTC